The 30 T cell receptor beta chains below come from one sample, sequenced in a study of shared clonotypes between healthy human individuals. Naive CD8 isolation took CD45RO-negative cells positively selected for CCR7 and excluded terminally differentiated effector memory CD45RA+ cells. Sequencing was performed with immunoSEQ multiplex PCR; in TCRdb, only in-frame clones are kept and a portion is missing. The table has 2 million to 2.5 million clones, about 95% seen once; the top ten hold around 1.1%. Sequencing input: naive CD8+ T cells sorted from blood. The source is a man aged 18 to 30 in good health.

The chain carries TRBV7-6 and TRBJ2-7; the D is unclear. CDR1 and CDR2 (germline): SGHVS, FNYEAQ. The CDR3 is 15 residues long. The V end was cut by 1 base, the J end by 2 bases, with 12 bases between. In nucleotides, the CDR3 is TGTGCCAGCAGCTTAGGCAGTGCACTTACCTACGAGCAGTACTTC. It translates to CASSLGSALTYEQYF. The whole variable domain, filled in from reference TRBV7-6 and TRBJ2-7, reads GAGVSQSPRYKVTKRGQDVALRCDPISGHVSLYWYRQALGQGPEFLTYFNYEAQQDKSGLPNDRFSAERPEGSISTLTIQRTEQRDSAMYRCASSLGSALTYEQYFGPGTRLTVT.

The chain couples TRBV19 to TRBJ1-1; tentatively, D is TRBD1 (5 bases). V was shortened by 1 base and J by 0 bases, with 9 bases between the two germline ends. The V gene's germline CDR1 is LNHDA and CDR2 SQIVND (reference sequence). The CDR3 sequence is 15 residues long. CDR3 bases: TGTGCCAGTAGTATAGGGGCAGGGATGAACACTGAAGCTTTCTTT. It encodes CASSIGAGMNTEAFF.

The V and J genes are TRBV13 and TRBJ2-5; D is perhaps TRBD1 (5 bases). The CDR3 is 15 residues long. The ends were cut back, 3 bases at V and 5 bases at J, with 16 bases in the middle. Germline values: CDR1 PRHDT, CDR2 FYEKMQ (reference sequence). The chain's CDR3 is CASSLSSGYRETQYF. CDR3 sequence (DNA): TGTGCCAGCAGCTTGAGTTCAGGGTACCGGGAGACCCAGTACTTC.

The rearrangement links TRBV5-6 to TRBJ2-2, with TRBD1 matching over 8 bases. V shed 2 bases, J shed 7 bases, and the junction held 7 bases outside the gene matches. Germline values: CDR1 SGHDT, CDR2 YYEEEE. The CDR3 totals 15 residues. The CDR3 nucleotides are TGTGCCAGCAGCTTTATAACACAGGGGGTCGGGGAGCTGTTTTTT. This translates into CASSFITQGVGELFF. The whole variable domain, filled in from reference TRBV5-6 and TRBJ2-2, reads DAGVTQSPTHLIKTRGQQVTLRCSPKSGHDTVSWYQQALGQGPQFIFQYYEEEERQRGNFPDRFSGHQFPNYSSELNVNALLLGDSALYLCASSFITQGVGELFFGEGSRLTVL.

V gene TRBV11-3 combines with J gene TRBJ2-7; D unclear. CDR1 SGHNT and CDR2 YENEEA come from the germline V gene. The CDR3 is made up of 13 amino acids. Trimming took off 0 bases at V and 2 bases at J, with 5 bases between the two ends. This CDR3 is CASSLDGAYEQYF. The CDR3 DNA is TGTGCCAGCAGCTTAGATGGGGCCTACGAGCAGTACTTC.

The CDR3 spells CASSDLSGSQETQYF. CDR3 coding DNA: TGTGCCAGCAGCGACCTCAGCGGGAGCCAAGAGACCCAGTACTTC. The chain uses TRBV7-6 and TRBJ2-5; 8 nucleotides agree with TRBD2. The germline V gene has CDR1 SGHVS and CDR2 FNYEAQ. The length of the CDR3 is 15 residues. V was clipped by 5 bases and J by 1 base; unmatched bases: 6.

The chain links TRBV13 to TRBJ1-4; D is possibly TRBD1 (5 bases). CDR3 length equals 13 residues. V shed 4 bases and J shed 8 bases, with 11 bases lying between them. Looked up from germline, CDR1 is PRHDT and CDR2 is FYEKMQ (reference sequence). The CDR3 bases are TGTGCCAGCAGCTCGGGGGATCGGGAAAAACTGTTTTTT. This sequence encodes CASSSGDREKLFF.

As for this clone: The sample contains more than one DNA sequence encoding this CDR3. The gene calls are TRBV29-1 and TRBJ1-1; no clear D. The V gene lost 4 bases and the J gene lost 5 bases, with 2 bases spanning the gap. CDR3 size: 9 residues. Germline CDR1 SQVTM, CDR2 ANQGSEA. CDR3 DNA: TGCAGCGTTGGAACTGAAGCTTTCTTT. This encodes CSVGTEAFF.

J is TRBJ2-5 and V is TRBV10-2, with 7 bases aligning to TRBD1. V shed 1 base, J shed 3 bases, and the junction held 2 bases outside the gene matches. Germline CDR1 and CDR2: WSHSY and SAAADI. The length of the CDR3 is 14 residues. The CDR3 loop reads CASSEYDREETQYF. In nucleotides, the CDR3 is TGCGCCAGCAGTGAGTACGACAGGGAAGAGACCCAGTACTTC.

About this clone itself: The sample has other DNA sequences that encode this CDR3 too. The chain carries TRBV5-6 and TRBJ2-7; D is unresolved. This CDR3 has 14 amino acids. CDR1 and CDR2 from the germline V gene are SGHDT and YYEEEE. V was trimmed by 0 bases and J by 0 bases, leaving 7 bases between them. The CDR3 spells CASSLASNSYEQYF. The CDR3 DNA is TGTGCCAGCAGCTTGGCCAGCAACTCCTACGAGCAGTACTTC.

The rearrangement joins TRBV11-1 to TRBJ2-7, with D perhaps assigned TRBD1 or TRBD2 (5 bases each). The germline CDR1 and CDR2 sequences are SGHAT and FQDESV (reference sequence). Trimming left V 4 bases short and J 5 bases short, with 18 bases between. CDR3 size: 15 residues. The CDR3 here is CASSSEVGPLHEQYF. For the CDR3, the DNA is TGTGCCAGCAGCTCGGAGGTGGGGCCGTTACACGAGCAGTACTTC.

The chain couples TRBV9 to TRBJ2-7; a possible D gene is TRBD1 (6 bases). V dropped 0 bases and J dropped 6 bases, with 10 bases sitting between them. This CDR3 is 13 amino acids long. Germline V CDR1 and CDR2: SGDLS, YYNGEE. The CDR3 nucleotides read TGTGCCAGCAGCGTAGACAGGGTAGGCGAGCAGTACTTC. As protein: CASSVDRVGEQYF.

V and J are TRBV27 and TRBJ1-2, with D maybe TRBD1 (5 bases). The germline gives CDR1 MNHEY, CDR2 SMNVEV (reference sequence). This CDR3 spans 13 amino acids. The V end lost 3 bases, the J end lost 8 bases, and 13 bases lay between the germline ends. CDR3 region: CASSLGGSAGYTF. CDR3 in DNA: TGTGCCAGCAGTTTGGGGGGTTCGGCGGGCTACACCTTC.

This clone was found a few times. Other DNA sequences in this specimen translate into the identical CDR3. The rearrangement uses TRBV20-1 and TRBJ1-2; D call uncertain. The CDR3 has 9 amino acids. V lost 6 bases to trimming and J lost 6 bases, with 5 bases between them. Germline loops: CDR1 DFQATT, CDR2 SNEGSKA (reference sequence). DNA for the CDR3: TGCAGTGCGCGGGATGGCTACACCTTC. It is translated as CSARDGYTF.

The chain has TRBV6-1 and TRBJ2-7; D is possibly TRBD2 (5 bases). Per germline, CDR1 MNHNS and CDR2 SASEGT. The V end lost 1 base, the J end lost 3 bases, and 13 bases lay between the germline ends. This CDR3 region has 15 residues. CDR3 region: CASSEVFIDYYEQYF. DNA of the CDR3: TGTGCCAGCAGTGAAGTCTTTATCGACTACTACGAGCAGTACTTC.

This sequence joins TRBV5-6 and TRBJ2-4, with 9 bases aligning to TRBD1. The junction had 4 bases not matched to a gene; V was cut back by 5 bases and J by 7 bases. Germline CDR1 SGHDT, CDR2 YYEEEE. The CDR3 is made up of 13 amino acids. The CDR3: CASSTGTGNIQYF. As DNA, the CDR3 is TGTGCCAGCAGTACCGGGACAGGGAACATTCAGTACTTC. Together with reference TRBV5-6 and TRBJ2-4, the CDR3 gives the full variable domain: DAGVTQSPTHLIKTRGQQVTLRCSPKSGHDTVSWYQQALGQGPQFIFQYYEEEERQRGNFPDRFSGHQFPNYSSELNVNALLLGDSALYLCASSTGTGNIQYFGAGTRLSVL.

As regards this clone: The same CDR3 can be traced to other DNA sequences in this sample. The rearrangement joins TRBV27 to TRBJ2-7, with D possibly TRBD2 on 5 matching bases. The germline V and J ends were trimmed by 1 base and 0 bases, with 7 bases remaining between them. This CDR3 region has 14 residues. The germline V gene has CDR1 MNHEY and CDR2 SMNVEV (reference sequence). DNA of the CDR3: TGTGCCAGCAGTTTATACGGGAACTCCTACGAGCAGTACTTC. Its translation is CASSLYGNSYEQYF.

The chain couples TRBV5-1 to TRBJ2-1; D remains unclear. The CDR3 spans 15 residues. Germline V gene sequence: CDR1 SGHRS, CDR2 YFSETQ. V shed 4 bases and J shed 7 bases, with 18 bases lying between them. The CDR3, as DNA: TGCGCCAGCAGCCCGGTCTTGGGGTTGAGAAATGAGCAGTTCTTC. This gives the protein CASSPVLGLRNEQFF.

This chain uses TRBV27 with TRBJ1-1; a possible D gene is TRBD1 (6 bases). The length of the CDR3 is 14 residues. CDR1 is MNHEY and CDR2 is SMNVEV in the germline V gene (reference sequence). Trimming left V 5 bases short and J 1 base short, with 11 bases between. The CDR3, as DNA: TGTGCCAGCAGTATAGGGGGGGGGAACACTGAAGCTTTCTTT. Translating gives CASSIGGGNTEAFF.

The chain couples TRBV6-1 to TRBJ2-7; the match to TRBD1 covers 7 bases. The CDR3 extends over 13 amino acids. Germline lookup yields CDR1 MNHNS and CDR2 SASEGT. Germline trimming cut 6 bases from V and 7 bases from J; bases unmatched to any gene: 9. The CDR3 loop reads CASRTSTGSEQYF. The DNA for the CDR3 is TGTGCCAGCAGGACCTCGACAGGGTCGGAGCAGTACTTC.

The chain couples TRBV28 to TRBJ2-3; weak D call: TRBD2 (5 bases). The CDR3 consists of 11 residues. Germline lookup yields CDR1 MDHEN and CDR2 SYDVKM. Trimming shortened V by 6 bases and J by 8 bases, and 9 bases separated the two germline ends. In DNA form, the CDR3 reads TGTGCCAGCAGCCGAGAGGGTACGCAGTATTTT. Translation gives CASSREGTQYF.

The chain is built from TRBV6-1 and TRBJ1-1; 8 positions agree with TRBD1. Germline V gene sequence: CDR1 MNHNS, CDR2 SASEGT. Losses at the gene ends were 10 bases for V and 1 base for J; bases not matched to a gene: 2. The CDR3 extends over 12 amino acids. Here the CDR3 reads CATGTGNTEAFF. CDR3 coding DNA: TGTGCCACTGGGACAGGGAACACTGAAGCTTTCTTT.

Comment on this clone: Other DNA variants within this sample encode the same CDR3. The chain combines TRBV4-1 with TRBJ2-7; 7 bases match TRBD2. Losses at the gene ends were 1 base for V and 3 bases for J; bases not matched to a gene: 3. The CDR3 runs to 14 residues. Germline V gene lookup returns CDR1 MGHRA and CDR2 YSYEKL. CDR3 sequence (DNA): TGCGCCAGCAGCCAAGTAGCTAGCGGCTACGAGCAGTACTTC. This encodes CASSQVASGYEQYF.

A single count supports this clone. The gene calls are TRBV30 and TRBJ2-7; D may match TRBD1 or TRBD2 (5 bases each). Germline V gene data show CDR1 as GTSNPN and CDR2 as SVGIG (reference sequence). CDR3 length equals 14 residues. Trimming shortened V by 4 bases and J by 2 bases, and 15 bases separated the two germline ends. CDR3 nucleotide sequence: TGTGCCTGGACAGCGGACAACCTCCCCTACGAGCAGTACTTC. This gives the protein CAWTADNLPYEQYF.

The sample holds a few counts of this clone. This chain connects TRBV30 to TRBJ1-1; tentatively, D is TRBD1 (6 bases). The CDR3 is made up of 13 amino acids. Germline V gene lookup returns CDR1 GTSNPN and CDR2 SVGIG (reference sequence). V shed 2 bases and J shed 7 bases, with 14 bases lying between them. The CDR3 protein is CAWSQGRVLEAFF. DNA for the CDR3: TGTGCCTGGAGTCAGGGGAGGGTCCTTGAAGCTTTCTTT.

V gene TRBV19 combines with J gene TRBJ1-1; D may be TRBD1 (5 bases). Trimming left V 1 base short and J 8 bases short, with 14 bases between. CDR3 length: 14 amino acids. Germline lookup yields CDR1 LNHDA and CDR2 SQIVND (reference sequence). The CDR3: CASSIGPWGSEAFF. DNA of the CDR3: TGTGCCAGTAGTATAGGCCCCTGGGGCAGCGAAGCTTTCTTT. The full variable domain, in which reference TRBV19 and TRBJ1-1 provide the parts outside the CDR3, is DGGITQSPKYLFRKEGQNVTLSCEQNLNHDAMYWYRQDPGQGLRLIYYSQIVNDFQKGDIAEGYSVSREKKESFPLTVTSAQKNPTAFYLCASSIGPWGSEAFFGQGTRLTVV.

The rearrangement uses TRBV7-9 and TRBJ1-2; no clear D gene. V gave up 1 base and J gave up 8 bases, with 17 bases separating them. CDR1 and CDR2 from the germline V gene are SEHNR and FQNEAQ (reference sequence). This CDR3 is built from 15 residues. The DNA of the CDR3 is TGTGCCAGCAGCTTAGGAGAGGCGGAGGGCCGGGGCTACACCTTC. Its protein is CASSLGEAEGRGYTF. Full variable domain (outside the CDR3, taken from reference TRBV7-9 and TRBJ1-2): DTGVSQNPRHKITKRGQNVTFRCDPISEHNRLYWYRQTLGQGPEFLTYFQNEAQLEKSRLLSDRFSAERPKGSFSTLEIQRTEQGDSAMYLCASSLGEAEGRGYTFGSGTRLTVV.

CDR3 protein: CASSIVGGGLEPQHF. The CDR3 coding sequence is TGTGCCAGTAGTATAGTCGGCGGAGGCCTTGAGCCCCAGCATTTT. The rearrangement links TRBV19 to TRBJ1-5; D is undetermined. V was cut by 1 base and J by 8 bases, with 15 bases left in between. The CDR3 runs 15 residues. Per germline, CDR1 LNHDA and CDR2 SQIVND (reference sequence).

This clone showed up just once. The rearrangement joins TRBV7-6 to TRBJ2-7; 7 positions match TRBD2. V lost 7 bases and J lost 3; bases outside the gene matches: 6. Germline-derived CDR1 and CDR2 are SGHVS and FNYEAQ. This CDR3 has 13 residues. Written as DNA, the CDR3 is TGTGCCAGCACCTTGGGGGAGGGCTACGAGCAGTACTTC. This encodes CASTLGEGYEQYF.

J is TRBJ1-1 and V is TRBV28; D not resolved. The V gene's germline CDR1 is MDHEN and CDR2 SYDVKM. The V and J ends lost 4 bases and 0 bases respectively, with 21 bases between them. This CDR3 has 18 residues. This CDR3 is CASSSPNNPAHMNTEAFF. CDR3 nucleotides: TGTGCCAGCAGTTCCCCTAATAATCCGGCCCATATGAACACTGAAGCTTTCTTT.